This TCR beta chain is from a study of OX40 agonist ivuxolimab in advanced cancers. Study summary: Previous treatment with anti-PD-1, anti-PD-L1 or anti-CTLA-4 therapy was allowed; 40% had received some.

Collection of blood occurred at baseline, at cycle 4 day 1, and at cycle 7 day 1. Deletions cut 3 bases from V and 7 bases from J, with 9 bases between. The CDR3 runs 11 residues. The germline V gene has CDR1 DFQATT and CDR2 SNEGSKA (reference sequence). The protocol was immunoSEQ multiplex PCR, while the TCRdb copy is restricted to in-frame clones and leaves out a portion. The table includes approximately 58,000 clones, approximately 89% detected once. This clone was observed a handful of times. The chain uses TRBV20-1 and TRBJ1-1; D unclear. The receptor comes from an adult with an advanced solid tumor such as melanoma, head and neck, liver or kidney cancer. Here the sequenced sample was CD4+ or CD8+ T cells sorted from blood, taken in a trial of the OX40 agonist ivuxolimab. This chain's CDR3 is CSARGSIEAFF. The CDR3 DNA is TGCAGTGCTAGGGGGTCAATTGAAGCTTTCTTT.